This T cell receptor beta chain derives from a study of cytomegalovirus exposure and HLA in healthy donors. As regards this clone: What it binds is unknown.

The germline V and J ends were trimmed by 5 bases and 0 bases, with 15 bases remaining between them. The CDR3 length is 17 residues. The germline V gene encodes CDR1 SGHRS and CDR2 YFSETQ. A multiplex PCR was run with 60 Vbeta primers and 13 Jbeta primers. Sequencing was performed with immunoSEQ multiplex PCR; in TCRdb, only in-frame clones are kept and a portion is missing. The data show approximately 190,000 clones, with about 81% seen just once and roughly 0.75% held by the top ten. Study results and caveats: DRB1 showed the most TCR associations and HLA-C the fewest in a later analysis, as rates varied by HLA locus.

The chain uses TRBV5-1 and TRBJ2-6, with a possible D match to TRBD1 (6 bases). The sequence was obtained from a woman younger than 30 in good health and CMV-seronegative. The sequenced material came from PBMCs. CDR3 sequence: CASRPGTSLSGANVLTF. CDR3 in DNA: TGCGCCAGCAGGCCCGGGACAAGCCTCTCTGGGGCCAACGTCCTGACTTTC.